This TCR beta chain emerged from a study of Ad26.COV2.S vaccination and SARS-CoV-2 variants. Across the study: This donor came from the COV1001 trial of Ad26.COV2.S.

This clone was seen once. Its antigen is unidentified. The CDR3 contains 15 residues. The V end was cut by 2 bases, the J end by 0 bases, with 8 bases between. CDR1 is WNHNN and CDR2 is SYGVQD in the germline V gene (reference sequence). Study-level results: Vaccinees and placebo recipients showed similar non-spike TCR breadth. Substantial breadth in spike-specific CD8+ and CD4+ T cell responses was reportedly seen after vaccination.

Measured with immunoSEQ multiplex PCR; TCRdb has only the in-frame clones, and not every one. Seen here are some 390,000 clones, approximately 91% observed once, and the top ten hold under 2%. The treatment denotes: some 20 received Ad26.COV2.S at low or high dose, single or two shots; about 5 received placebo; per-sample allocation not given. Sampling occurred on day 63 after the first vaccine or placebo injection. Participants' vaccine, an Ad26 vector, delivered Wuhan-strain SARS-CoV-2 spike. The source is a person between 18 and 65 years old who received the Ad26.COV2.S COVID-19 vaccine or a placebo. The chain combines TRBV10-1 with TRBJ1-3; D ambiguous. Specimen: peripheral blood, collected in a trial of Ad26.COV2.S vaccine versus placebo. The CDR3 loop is CASSESLNSGNTIYF. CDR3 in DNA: TGCGCCAGCAGTGAGAGCCTGAACTCTGGAAACACCATATATTTT.